This T cell receptor beta chain was recovered during a study of blood T cell repertoires in COVID-19. Study details: PBMCs, B-cell-depleted T cells, or T cells were the source of the cDNA or gDNA that made up the material.

CDR3 length equals 13 residues. The J segment lost 4 bases and the V segment lost 7 bases, leaving 6 bases of the junction unmatched. In the source study's methods: It was from reference gene primer amplification that nucleated cell counts were estimated. Libraries were prepared by immunoSEQ multiplex PCR; TCRdb keeps only in-frame clonotypes and omits some of them. The V and J calls and clone size come from that table; D and trimming were worked out from the DNA. Among under 150,000 clones listed, 84% were seen once. This clone has only a few counts. The sequence was obtained from a woman aged 40-49 years with acute or convalescent COVID-19. The rearrangement links TRBV12-3 or TRBV12-4 to TRBJ1-2; 7 bases fit TRBD1. Material for sequencing was peripheral blood. This chain's CDR3 is CASKTGAGYGYTF. CDR3 sequence (DNA): TGTGCCAGCAAAACAGGGGCTGGCTATGGCTACACCTTC.